A selection of T cell receptor beta chains follows, all from one sample in a study of CD8+CD57+ T cells in acquired aplastic anemia. TCRdb passed the reads through MiXCR, listing each CDR3 protein once. The data show a few hundred thousand distinct CDR3 sequences, about a third seen once. Sample: sorted CD4+, CD8+, or CD8+CD57+ T cells (not recorded which) from PBMCs. These receptor sequences come from a human donor with aplastic anemia. CDR3s leave out the opening cysteine and the closing phenylalanine or tryptophan. The D gene is left open where the match is weak.

d_gene	j_gene	v_gene	CDR3aa
NA	TRBJ2-1	TRBV7-9	ASSPGIYNEQF
NA	TRBJ1-5	TRBV10-3	AISPPGELRPQH
NA	TRBJ2-7	TRBV14	ASSFHTRPYEQY
NA	TRBJ2-7	TRBV6-1	ASSEYRLSSYEQY
TRBD2	TRBJ2-3	TRBV7-6	ASSFGGGASDTQY
NA	TRBJ2-7	TRBV2	ASYLGGSYEQY
NA	TRBJ1-3	TRBV10-3	AIRQGGTGNTIY
NA	TRBJ1-6	TRBV7-9	ASSDNRSGTPLH
NA	TRBJ2-1	TRBV24-1	ATSDGGADEQF
TRBD2	TRBJ2-7	TRBV2	ASRGLAGSSYEQY
NA	TRBJ1-2	TRBV3-1	SSSQGRLYGYT
TRBD1	TRBJ1-1	TRBV20-1	SARNGDRVLEAF
TRBD2	TRBJ2-5	TRBV7-3	ASSQVTTSGKETQY
NA	TRBJ2-2	TRBV9	ASATGGANTGELF
TRBD2	TRBJ2-7	TRBV28	ASMSGSRGSEQY
NA	TRBJ2-7	TRBV12-3/TRBV12-4	ASRQLYEQY
TRBD1	TRBJ2-5	TRBV29-1	SLGTGRETQY
NA	TRBJ1-5	TRBV30	AWSTDGASNQPQH
NA	TRBJ1-5	TRBV6-5	ASSHAAGTLDQPQH
NA	TRBJ1-5	TRBV2	ASSVGGNNSPQH
TRBD1	TRBJ2-6	TRBV10-3	AISDVFVGTGVSGANVLT
NA	TRBJ2-1	TRBV12-3/TRBV12-4	ASSSRSYNEQF
NA	TRBJ2-1	TRBV29-1	SVGWTGRVGNEQF
TRBD1	TRBJ1-2	TRBV20-1	SATGTGIGYT
TRBD2	TRBJ2-5	TRBV9	ASSVDPSGGLQETQY
NA	TRBJ1-5	TRBV20-1	SARRATYSNQPQH
NA	TRBJ1-4	TRBV4-1	ASSLGLGHSNEKLF
NA	TRBJ1-6	TRBV5-6	ASSLDAGSRSYNSPLH
TRBD2	TRBJ2-2	TRBV5-4	ASSLQIAGGSWGELL
NA	TRBJ2-7	TRBV24-1	ATSDFRGYEQY
NA	TRBJ2-2	TRBV20-1	SARDFVRGSNTGELF
NA	TRBJ1-2	TRBV20-1	SARRTLPNMEGGYT
NA	TRBJ1-2	TRBV7-9	ASSLAGSSNYGYT
NA	TRBJ2-5	TRBV15	ATSRDWGHRGDQY
TRBD1	TRBJ2-1	TRBV29-1	SVATGDEQF
NA	TRBJ2-7	TRBV28	ASGNRAEDSYEQY
TRBD1	TRBJ1-1	TRBV20-1	SASRQGDAEAF
NA	TRBJ1-5	TRBV7-2	ASSLGEGVGQPQH
TRBD1	TRBJ1-2	TRBV18	ASSPPRDREGYT
NA	TRBJ2-3	TRBV9	ASSVAGGLPDTQY